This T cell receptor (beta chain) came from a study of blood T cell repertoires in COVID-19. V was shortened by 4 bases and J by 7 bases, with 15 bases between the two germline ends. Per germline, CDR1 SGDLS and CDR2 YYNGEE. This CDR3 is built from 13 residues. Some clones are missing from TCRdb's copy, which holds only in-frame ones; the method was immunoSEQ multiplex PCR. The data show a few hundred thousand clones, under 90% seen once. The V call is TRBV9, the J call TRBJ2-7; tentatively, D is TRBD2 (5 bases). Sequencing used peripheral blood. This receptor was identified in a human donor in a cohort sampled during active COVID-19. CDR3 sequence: CASSPGLLGEQYF. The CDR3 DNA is TGTGCCAGCAGCCCTGGTCTACTAGGAGAGCAGTACTTC.